The present entry profiles one T cell receptor beta chain with its context. The data are from a study of T cell changes during pregnancy in multiple sclerosis. This CDR3 spans 11 amino acids. V gave up 4 bases and J gave up 7 bases, with 7 bases separating them. Germline CDR1 reads SNHLY; CDR2 reads FYNNEI. Some clones are missing from TCRdb's copy, which holds only in-frame ones; the method was immunoSEQ multiplex PCR. The data show approximately 21,000 clones, about nine tenths seen once. The sequence was obtained from a female donor in good health, enrolled as a control in a pregnancy study. V and J are TRBV2 and TRBJ1-1; D is ambiguous. This specimen was CD8+ T cells from peripheral blood mononuclear cells, taken after pregnancy. The CDR3 nucleotides are TGTGCCAGCAGTGGAGGAGGTGAAGCTTTCTTT. This gives the protein CASSGGGEAFF.